Below are 32 T cell receptor beta chains sequenced from a single sample in a study of T cells in Graves' hyperthyroidism and ophthalmopathy. RNA transcripts gave rise to amplified TCR beta CDR3 regions. TCR CDR3 regions were first amplified by RT-PCR with HTBI primers. TCRdb redid the calling of the multiplex PCR reads with MiXCR, one entry per CDR3 protein. The sample lists about 570,000 distinct CDR3 sequences, around 45% occurring once. Specimen: peripheral blood or thyroid tissue (not recorded which). These TCRs come from an adult woman with Graves' disease, either hyperthyroidism or ophthalmopathy (not recorded which).

V is TRBV29-1 and J is TRBJ2-5; the match to TRBD1 covers 9 bases. V lost 6 bases, J lost 5 bases, and 16 bases stayed unmatched. The length of the CDR3 is 16 residues. The germline gives CDR1 SQVTM, CDR2 ANQGSEA. The chain's CDR3 is CSVLSRPGQGDETQYF. The CDR3 DNA reads as TGCAGCGTCCTCAGCCGCCCGGGACAGGGTGACGAGACCCAGTACTTC.

This clonotype was detected only a few times. CDR3 nucleotides: TGCAGCGTTGAAATACAGGGTTCCTACGAGCAGTACTTC. It specifies CSVEIQGSYEQYF. This rearrangement joins TRBV29-1 to TRBJ2-7; perhaps TRBD1 as D (6 bases). Germline loops: CDR1 SQVTM, CDR2 ANQGSEA. The CDR3 consists of 13 residues. V shed 2 bases and J shed 1 base, with 9 bases lying between them.

This clonotype was recorded at least ten times. The V gene is TRBV5-1, the J gene TRBJ1-1; perhaps TRBD1 as D (6 bases). V lost 3 bases and J lost 11, with 14 bases in between. The germline V gene has CDR1 SGHRS and CDR2 YFSETQ. The length of the CDR3 is 12 residues. In DNA, the CDR3 is TGCGCCAGCAGCTCCCATACAGGGTACGCTTTCTTT. Translating it yields CASSSHTGYAFF.

This clonotype was recorded once. A read error may explain this, as a much larger clone is one base away. CDR3 DNA sequence: TGTGCCAGCAGCCGAGAAGCCGGCAGCTCCTACGAGCAGTACTTC. Residues: CASSREAGSSYEQYF. This chain uses TRBV7-9 with TRBJ2-7; D call uncertain. CDR3 length equals 15 residues. Trimming cost V 5 bases and J 0 bases, with 14 bases left between them. Germline CDR1 reads SEHNR; CDR2 reads FQNEAQ (reference sequence).

The CDR3 reads CASSSNRATYGYTF. The CDR3 DNA is TGTGCCAGCAGCTCCAACAGGGCCACCTATGGCTACACCTTC. This chain links TRBV7-8 with TRBJ1-2; D is perhaps TRBD1 (6 bases). V dropped 4 bases and J dropped 4 bases, with 13 bases sitting between them. The CDR3 contains 14 residues. The germline V gene encodes CDR1 SGHVS and CDR2 FQNEAQ.

This chain joins TRBV7-6 and TRBJ2-7, with D hard to call. Trimming stripped 5 bases from V and 1 base from J, with 12 bases between. The germline gives CDR1 SGHVS, CDR2 FNYEAQ. The CDR3 extends over 14 amino acids. Written as DNA, the CDR3 is TGTGCCAGCAGCGTTGGGGTGGGTTCCTACGAGCAGTACTTC. Amino acids: CASSVGVGSYEQYF.

Many counts were recorded for this clonotype. The genes are TRBV11-2 and TRBJ2-6; maybe TRBD2 (6 bases). Germline V lookup: CDR1 SGHAT, CDR2 FQNNGV. Trimming stripped 1 base from V and 4 bases from J, with 11 bases between. CDR3 length: 16 amino acids. For the CDR3, the DNA is TGTGCCAGCAGCTTAGCTGGGCGGGGAGGGGCCAACGTCCTGACTTTC. Encoded protein: CASSLAGRGGANVLTF.

This clonotype appeared many times. This chain connects TRBV6-1 to TRBJ2-7; D call uncertain. The germline V gene has CDR1 MNHNS and CDR2 SASEGT. This CDR3 is 15 amino acids long. Trimming took off 1 base at V and 4 bases at J, with 14 bases between the two ends. This chain's CDR3 is CASSEDSGTGYEQYF. CDR3 nucleotides: TGTGCCAGCAGTGAAGATTCGGGTACCGGTTACGAGCAGTACTTC.

The sample holds many counts of this clonotype. The chain joins TRBV2 to TRBJ1-1; TRBD1 is a possible D gene (6 bases). Trimming shortened V by 4 bases and J by 0 bases, and 15 bases separated the two germline ends. Germline values: CDR1 SNHLY, CDR2 FYNNEI. The CDR3 totals 16 residues. CDR3 coding DNA: TGTGCCAGCAGTGCTGGGCGGGGGCCGATGAACACTGAAGCTTTCTTT. Protein product: CASSAGRGPMNTEAFF.

The CDR3 region has the DNA TGTGCCAGCAGTGGGCGAGGGGCGTTAGAGACCCAGTACTTC. This gives the protein CASSGRGALETQYF. V and J are TRBV7-9 and TRBJ2-5, with D possibly being TRBD1 or TRBD2 (5 bases each). Trimming removed 6 bases from V and 4 bases from J, with 15 bases in between. Germline assignment: CDR1 SEHNR and CDR2 FQNEAQ (reference sequence). The CDR3 extends over 14 amino acids.

This clonotype was seen at least ten times. The chain has TRBV6-5 and TRBJ2-7, with TRBD1 identical over 9 bases. The CDR3 has 13 amino acids. The germline V gene has CDR1 MNHEY and CDR2 SVGAGI. V lost 4 bases, J lost 7 bases, and 5 bases stayed unmatched. CDR3 protein: CASSSQGAGEQYF. The CDR3 DNA sequence: TGTGCCAGCAGTTCACAGGGGGCTGGGGAGCAGTACTTC.

The DNA for the CDR3 is TGCGCCAGCAGCTTGGCCGTCAGGGGAACTGAAGCTTTCTTT. Its translation: CASSLAVRGTEAFF. This rearrangement joins TRBV5-1 to TRBJ1-1; maybe TRBD1 (6 bases). V lost 0 bases and J 5 bases, leaving 11 bases between the germline ends. Germline CDR1 SGHRS, CDR2 YFSETQ. This CDR3 has 14 residues.

The J gene is TRBJ1-2, the V gene TRBV15; TRBD1 matches 7 bases. CDR3 length equals 15 residues. Germline-derived CDR1 and CDR2 are LNHNV and YYDKDF (reference sequence). Trimming at V came to 4 bases and at J to 4 bases, leaving 9 bases not matched to a gene. In DNA, the CDR3 is TGTGCCACCAGCACCGCAGACAGGGCCGTCTATGGCTACACCTTC. Protein sequence: CATSTADRAVYGYTF.

A word on this clonotype: At one end, the junction sequence differs from germline, possibly due to a read error. This chain links TRBV7-2 with TRBJ2-5; D is undetermined. The CDR3 totals 14 residues. Per the germline V gene, CDR1 is SGHTA and CDR2 is FQGNSA. The CDR3 coding sequence is TGTGCCAGCAGTTTAGGGTCCCCCCAAGAGACCCAGTACTTC. Translated: CASSLGSPQETQYF. Complete variable domain (other parts from reference TRBV7-2 and TRBJ2-5): GAGVSQSPSNKVTEKGKDVELRCDPISGHTALYWYRQSLGQGLEFLIYFQGNSAPDKSGLPSDRFSAERTGGSVSTLTIQRTQQEDSAVYLCASSLGSPQETQYFGPGTRLLVL.

This clonotype has a count of ten or more. This rearrangement joins TRBV7-9 to TRBJ2-5; TRBD1 matches at 11 bases. The trim removed 7 bases at V and 4 bases at J, leaving 8 bases unmatched. This CDR3 contains 15 residues. Germline V gene data show CDR1 as SEHNR and CDR2 as FQNEAQ (reference sequence). CDR3 protein: CASTLGQGAVETQYF. The CDR3 region has the DNA TGTGCCAGCACCCTCGGACAGGGGGCTGTAGAGACCCAGTACTTC.

A few counts support this clonotype. This sequence joins TRBV28 and TRBJ1-3; D ambiguous. Trimming removed 4 bases at V and 0 bases at J, with 13 bases between. Germline V lookup: CDR1 MDHEN, CDR2 SYDVKM. This CDR3 comprises 16 residues. This CDR3 is CASSSPPRSSGNTIYF. The CDR3 nucleotides are TGTGCCAGCAGTTCCCCTCCGCGTAGCTCTGGAAACACCATATATTTT.

This clonotype has a handful of counts. V is TRBV2 and J is TRBJ1-5; tentatively, D is TRBD1 (6 bases). CDR3 size: 14 residues. Trimming removed 3 bases from V and 7 bases from J, with 13 bases in between. From germline, CDR1 is SNHLY and CDR2 FYNNEI. The CDR3 region has the DNA TGTGCCAGCAGTGACGTGGGGGGCCAGCAGCCCCAGCATTTT. It encodes CASSDVGGQQPQHF. The variable domain in full, with the rest retrieved from reference TRBV2 and TRBJ1-5, is EPEVTQTPSHQVTQMGQEVILRCVPISNHLYFYWYRQILGQKVEFLVSFYNNEISEKSEIFDDQFSVERPDGSNFTLKIRSTKLEDSAMYFCASSDVGGQQPQHFGDGTRLSIL.

This rearrangement joins TRBV9 to TRBJ1-1; D is undetermined. Trimming left V 1 base short and J 8 bases short, with 12 bases between. Per germline, CDR1 SGDLS and CDR2 YYNGEE. This CDR3 is built from 13 residues. The CDR3 bases are TGTGCCAGCAGCGTAAGCAGAGCAGACGAAGCTTTCTTT. Protein sequence: CASSVSRADEAFF. The whole variable domain, filled in from reference TRBV9 and TRBJ1-1, reads DSGVTQTPKHLITATGQRVTLRCSPRSGDLSVYWYQQSLDQGLQFLIQYYNGEERAKGNILERFSAQQFPDLHSELNLSSLELGDSALYFCASSVSRADEAFFGQGTRLTVV.

Turning to this clonotype: At one of its ends the junction is not consistent with the germline gene, which may arise from a read error. The rearrangement links TRBV5-5 to TRBJ1-5; D is uncertain. CDR1 and CDR2 (germline): SGHKS, YYEKEE (reference sequence). This CDR3 has 15 amino acids. CDR3 nucleotide sequence: TGCGCCAGCAGCTTGGCCGGTAGCGGCGGGGAGACCCAGCATTTT. This translates into CASSLAGSGGETQHF.

This clonotype was picked up a small number of times. Because the CDR3 is missing its conserved closing phenylalanine or tryptophan, this is likely a read error. The limits of the CDR3 on the DNA are not certain, so only TCRdb's listed CDR3 is given. V usage is TRBV7-2 and J usage is TRBJ2-5; the table's D call TRBD1 went unverified against the DNA. The germline V gene encodes CDR1 SGHTA and CDR2 FQGNSA. The CDR3 is 14 amino acids long, termini counted. CDR3 residues: CASSLPGQTTPQFV.

CDR3 coding DNA: TGTGCCAGCAGTGATCGGGTACTAGCGGGGAACACCGGGGAGCTGTTTTTT. As protein: CASSDRVLAGNTGELFF. The chain carries TRBV6-4 and TRBJ2-2; 9 bases are a match to TRBD2. J lost 1 base, V lost 3 bases, and 6 bases had no gene match. The CDR3 runs 17 residues. Germline V gene lookup returns CDR1 MRHNA and CDR2 SNTAGT.

There are many counts of this clonotype. The CDR3 DNA reads as TGCAGTGCTAGGCCAGTGGGGAGCTCCTATAATTCACCCCTCCACTTT. It encodes CSARPVGSSYNSPLHF. The gene calls are TRBV20-1 and TRBJ1-6, with D unresolved. V was clipped by 3 bases and J by 0 bases, with 12 bases between them. CDR3 length: 16 residues. Germline loops: CDR1 DFQATT, CDR2 SNEGSKA (reference sequence).

At least ten counts were recorded for this clonotype. The chain couples TRBV18 to TRBJ2-5; maybe TRBD1 (5 bases). V was clipped by 0 bases and J by 5 bases, with 7 bases between them. The CDR3 extends over 13 amino acids. CDR1 and CDR2 (germline): KGHSH, LQKENI. The CDR3: CASSPPGLETQYF. The CDR3 DNA follows: TGTGCCAGCTCACCACCGGGGCTGGAGACCCAGTACTTC.

This clonotype was counted many times. V gene TRBV16 combines with J gene TRBJ1-1; D not resolved. The CDR3 runs to 13 residues. Germline V lookup: CDR1 KGHSY, CDR2 FQNENV. Deletions cut 2 bases from V and 6 bases from J, with 10 bases between. The CDR3 loop reads CASSQDPPSEAFF. CDR3 DNA sequence: TGTGCCAGCAGCCAAGACCCCCCCTCTGAAGCTTTCTTT.

V and J are TRBV24-1 and TRBJ1-2; tentatively, D is TRBD1 (5 bases). Trimming shortened V by 10 bases and J by 6 bases, and 11 bases separated the two germline ends. CDR3 length equals 11 residues. From germline, CDR1 is KGHDR and CDR2 SFDVKD. The DNA for the CDR3 is TGTGCCACTTCCGGGGACGATGGCTACACCTTC. It translates to CATSGDDGYTF.

This clonotype was recorded many times. The chain links TRBV20-1 to TRBJ1-1; D not resolved. Germline V gives CDR1 DFQATT, CDR2 SNEGSKA (reference sequence). The CDR3 spans 10 residues. The V end was cut by 4 bases, the J end by 6 bases, with 6 bases between. CDR3 nucleotide sequence: TGCAGTGCTAAGAAATCTGAAGCTTTCTTT. As protein: CSAKKSEAFF.

This clonotype was seen many times. The chain has TRBV5-1 and TRBJ2-2, with unresolved D. The CDR3 totals 15 residues. V lost 5 bases and J lost 0, with 11 bases in between. Germline V CDR1 and CDR2: SGHRS, YFSETQ. CDR3 in DNA: TGCGCCAGCAGGCTTGGGCCTCCGAACACCGGGGAGCTGTTTTTT. The encoded protein is CASRLGPPNTGELFF.

This clonotype showed up just once. The V and J genes are TRBV15 and TRBJ1-6; TRBD1 matches 8 bases. The germline gives CDR1 LNHNV, CDR2 YYDKDF (reference sequence). The ends lost 4 bases at V and 7 bases at J; junction bases unmatched: 3. The CDR3 consists of 14 residues. The CDR3 region has the DNA TGTGCCACCAGCAAAGGACAGGGAAATTCACCCCTCCACTTT. Amino acid sequence: CATSKGQGNSPLHF.

The chain couples TRBV10-3 to TRBJ2-7, with TRBD2 matching 8 bases. CDR3 length: 14 residues. V gave up 10 bases and J gave up 5 bases; unmatched junction bases: 13. From germline, CDR1 is ENHRY and CDR2 SYGVKD. The CDR3 here is CATGGGRSGDEQYF. The CDR3 DNA reads as TGTGCCACCGGGGGCGGGAGGTCTGGGGACGAGCAGTACTTC.

This chain's CDR3 is CATSDATGMNTEAFF. The DNA for the CDR3 is TGTGCCACCAGTGACGCGACAGGGATGAACACTGAAGCTTTCTTT. The chain has TRBV24-1 and TRBJ1-1; 7 bases map to TRBD1. The CDR3 extends over 15 amino acids. Trimming took 4 bases from V and 0 from J; bases not matched to a gene: 4. Germline V CDR1 and CDR2: KGHDR, SFDVKD.

This clonotype has more than one count but fewer than ten. In DNA form, the CDR3 reads TGTGCCAGCAGCTTGGACGGTGCTACCAATTCACCCCTCCACTTT. Amino acid sequence: CASSLDGATNSPLHF. This rearrangement joins TRBV5-4 to TRBJ1-6; D gene unclear. The V end lost 0 bases, the J end lost 7 bases, and 11 bases lay between the germline ends. The CDR3 is 15 residues long. Germline-derived CDR1 and CDR2 are SGHNT and YYREEE (reference sequence).

V usage is TRBV15 and J usage is TRBJ2-5; D possibly corresponds to TRBD1 (5 bases). From germline, CDR1 is LNHNV and CDR2 YYDKDF (reference sequence). There are 16 residues in the CDR3. Trimming took 0 bases from V and 9 from J, leaving 20 bases between them. The CDR3 DNA follows: TGTGCCACCAGCAGAGATTTGGAGACAGATAATCAGCCCCAGTACTTC. Translation: CATSRDLETDNQPQYF.